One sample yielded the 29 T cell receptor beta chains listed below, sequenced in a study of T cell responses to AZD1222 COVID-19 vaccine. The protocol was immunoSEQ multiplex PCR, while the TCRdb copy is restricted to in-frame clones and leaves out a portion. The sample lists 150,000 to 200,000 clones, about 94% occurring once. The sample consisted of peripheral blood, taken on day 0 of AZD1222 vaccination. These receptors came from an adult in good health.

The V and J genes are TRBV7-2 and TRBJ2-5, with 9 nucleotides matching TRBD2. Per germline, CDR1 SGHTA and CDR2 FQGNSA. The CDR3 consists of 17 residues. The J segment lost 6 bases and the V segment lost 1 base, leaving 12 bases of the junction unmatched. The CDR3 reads CASSLGFGGRVLKTQYF. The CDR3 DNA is TGTGCCAGCAGCTTAGGGTTTGGCGGGAGGGTCCTGAAGACCCAGTACTTC.

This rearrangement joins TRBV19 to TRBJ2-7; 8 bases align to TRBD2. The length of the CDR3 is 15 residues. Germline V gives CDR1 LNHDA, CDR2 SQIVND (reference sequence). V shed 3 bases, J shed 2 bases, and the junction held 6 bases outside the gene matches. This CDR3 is CASSIQAGVAYEQYF. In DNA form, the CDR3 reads TGTGCCAGTAGTATCCAAGCGGGAGTCGCCTACGAGCAGTACTTC.

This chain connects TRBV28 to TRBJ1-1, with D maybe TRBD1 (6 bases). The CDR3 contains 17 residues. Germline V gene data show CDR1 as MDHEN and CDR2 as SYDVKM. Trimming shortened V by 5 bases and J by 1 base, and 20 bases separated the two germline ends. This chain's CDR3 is CASSPHLGARRNTEAFF. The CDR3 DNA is TGTGCCAGCAGTCCACATTTGGGGGCCCGGAGGAACACTGAAGCTTTCTTT.

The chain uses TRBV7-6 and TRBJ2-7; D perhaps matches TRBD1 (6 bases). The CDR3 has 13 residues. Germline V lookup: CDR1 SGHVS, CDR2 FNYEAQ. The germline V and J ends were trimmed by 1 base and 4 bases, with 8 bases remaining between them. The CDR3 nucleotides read TGTGCCAGCAGCTTAGGGACAGCGTACGAGCAGTACTTC. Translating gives CASSLGTAYEQYF.

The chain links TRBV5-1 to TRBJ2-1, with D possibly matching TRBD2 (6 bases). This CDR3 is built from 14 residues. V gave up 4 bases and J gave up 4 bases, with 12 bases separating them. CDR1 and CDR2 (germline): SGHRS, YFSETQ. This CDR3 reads CASSGGLSYNEQFF. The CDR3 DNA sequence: TGCGCCAGCAGCGGGGGACTCTCATACAATGAGCAGTTCTTC.

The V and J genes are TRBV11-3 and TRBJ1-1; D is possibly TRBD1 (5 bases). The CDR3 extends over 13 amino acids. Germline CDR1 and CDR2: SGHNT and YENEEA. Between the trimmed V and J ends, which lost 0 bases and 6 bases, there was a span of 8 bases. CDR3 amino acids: CASSLESRAEAFF. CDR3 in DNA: TGTGCCAGCAGCTTAGAGTCCAGGGCTGAAGCTTTCTTT.

This CDR3 reads CSTTGGINTEAFF. As DNA, the CDR3 is TGCAGCACGACCGGGGGAATCAACACTGAAGCTTTCTTT. V and J are TRBV29-1 and TRBJ1-1; a weak D match, TRBD1 (5 bases). Germline V gene data show CDR1 as SQVTM and CDR2 as ANQGSEA. The CDR3 sequence is 13 residues long. The V end was cut by 8 bases, the J end by 2 bases, with 15 bases between.

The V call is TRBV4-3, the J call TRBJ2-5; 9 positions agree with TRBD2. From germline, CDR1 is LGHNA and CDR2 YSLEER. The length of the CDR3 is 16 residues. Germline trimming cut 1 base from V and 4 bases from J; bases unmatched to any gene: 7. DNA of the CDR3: TGCGCCAGCAGCCAAGTGGGGACTAGCCGCTCAGAGACCCAGTACTTC. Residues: CASSQVGTSRSETQYF.

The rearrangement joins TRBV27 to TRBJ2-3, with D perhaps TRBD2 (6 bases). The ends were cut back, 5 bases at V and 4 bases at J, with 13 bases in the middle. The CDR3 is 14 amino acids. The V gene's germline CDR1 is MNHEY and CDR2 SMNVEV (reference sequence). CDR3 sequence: CASSKPGLADTQYF. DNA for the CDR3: TGTGCCAGCAGTAAGCCGGGACTCGCAGATACGCAGTATTTT.

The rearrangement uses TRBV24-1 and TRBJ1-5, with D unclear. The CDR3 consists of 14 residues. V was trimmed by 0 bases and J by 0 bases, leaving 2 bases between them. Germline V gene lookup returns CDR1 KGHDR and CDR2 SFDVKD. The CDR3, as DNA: TGTGCCACCAGTGATTTGGCTAGCAATCAGCCCCAGCATTTT. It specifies CATSDLASNQPQHF.

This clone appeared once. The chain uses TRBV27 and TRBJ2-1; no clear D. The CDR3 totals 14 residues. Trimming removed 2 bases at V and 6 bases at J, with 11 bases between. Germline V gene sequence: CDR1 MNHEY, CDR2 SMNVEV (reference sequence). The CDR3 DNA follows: TGTGCCAGCAGTTTAGTCGGCAGTAGCAATGAGCAGTTCTTC. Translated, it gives CASSLVGSSNEQFF.

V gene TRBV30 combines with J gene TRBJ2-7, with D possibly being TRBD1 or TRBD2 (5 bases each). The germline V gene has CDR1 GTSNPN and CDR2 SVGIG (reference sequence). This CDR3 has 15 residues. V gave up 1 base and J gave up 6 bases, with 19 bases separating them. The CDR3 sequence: CAWSDLRVRAGEQYF. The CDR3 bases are TGTGCCTGGAGTGACCTCAGGGTGAGGGCCGGCGAGCAGTACTTC.

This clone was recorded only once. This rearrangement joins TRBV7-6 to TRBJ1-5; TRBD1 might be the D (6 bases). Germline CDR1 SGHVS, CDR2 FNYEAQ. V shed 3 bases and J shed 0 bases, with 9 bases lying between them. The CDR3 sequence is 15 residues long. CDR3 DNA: TGTGCCAGCAGCTTGGGACACGATAGCAATCAGCCCCAGCATTTT. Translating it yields CASSLGHDSNQPQHF.

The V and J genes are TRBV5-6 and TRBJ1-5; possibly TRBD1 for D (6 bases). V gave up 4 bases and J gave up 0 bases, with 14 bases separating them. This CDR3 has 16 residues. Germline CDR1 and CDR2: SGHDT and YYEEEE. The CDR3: CASSPGAGNSNQPQHF. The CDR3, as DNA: TGTGCCAGCAGCCCGGGGGCAGGAAATAGCAATCAGCCCCAGCATTTT.

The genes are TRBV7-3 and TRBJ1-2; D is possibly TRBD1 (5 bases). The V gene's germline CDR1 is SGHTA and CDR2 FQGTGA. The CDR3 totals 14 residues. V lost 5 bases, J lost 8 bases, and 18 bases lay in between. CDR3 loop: CASSPTGLDRGYTF. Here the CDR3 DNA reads TGTGCCAGCAGCCCCACAGGTCTGGATAGAGGCTACACCTTC.

CDR3 in amino acids: CASSLMGAPGYGYTF. The CDR3 coding sequence is TGTGCCAGCAGTTTAATGGGAGCCCCGGGCTATGGCTACACCTTC. The chain recombines TRBV28 with TRBJ1-2, with unresolved D. The CDR3 consists of 15 residues. Trimming left V 2 bases short and J 4 bases short, with 14 bases between. Germline V CDR1 and CDR2: MDHEN, SYDVKM.

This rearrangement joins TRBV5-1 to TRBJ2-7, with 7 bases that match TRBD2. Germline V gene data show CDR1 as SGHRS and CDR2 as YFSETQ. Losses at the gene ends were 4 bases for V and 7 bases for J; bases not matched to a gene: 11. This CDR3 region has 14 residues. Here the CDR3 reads CASSLVGGVWEQYF. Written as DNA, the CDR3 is TGCGCCAGCAGCCTGGTTGGGGGGGTTTGGGAGCAGTACTTC.

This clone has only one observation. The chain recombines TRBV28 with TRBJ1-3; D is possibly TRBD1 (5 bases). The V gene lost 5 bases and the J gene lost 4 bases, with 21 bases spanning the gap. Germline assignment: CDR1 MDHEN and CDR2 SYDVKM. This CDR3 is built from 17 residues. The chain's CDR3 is CASSQLGTGSTGNTIYF. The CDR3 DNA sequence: TGTGCCAGCAGTCAACTGGGAACAGGATCGACCGGAAACACCATATATTTT.

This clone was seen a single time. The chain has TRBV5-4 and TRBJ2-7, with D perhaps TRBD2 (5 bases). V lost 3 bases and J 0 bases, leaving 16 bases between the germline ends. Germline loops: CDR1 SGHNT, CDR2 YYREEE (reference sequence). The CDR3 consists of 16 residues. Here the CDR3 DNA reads TGTGCCAGCAGCTCAGCGGCTGCGGCGGCCTCCTACGAGCAGTACTTC. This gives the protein CASSSAAAAASYEQYF.

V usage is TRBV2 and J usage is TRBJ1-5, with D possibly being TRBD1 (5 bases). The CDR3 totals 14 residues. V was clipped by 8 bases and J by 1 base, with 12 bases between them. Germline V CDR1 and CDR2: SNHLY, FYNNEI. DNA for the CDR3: TGTGCCAGCTGGGGGGGGATGAGCAATCAGCCCCAGCATTTT. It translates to CASWGGMSNQPQHF.

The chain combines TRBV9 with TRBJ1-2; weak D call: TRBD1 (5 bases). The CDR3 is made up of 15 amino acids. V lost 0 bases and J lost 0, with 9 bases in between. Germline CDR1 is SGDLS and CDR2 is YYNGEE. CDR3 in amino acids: CASSVGGVPNYGYTF. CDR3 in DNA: TGTGCCAGCAGCGTAGGAGGGGTACCTAACTATGGCTACACCTTC.

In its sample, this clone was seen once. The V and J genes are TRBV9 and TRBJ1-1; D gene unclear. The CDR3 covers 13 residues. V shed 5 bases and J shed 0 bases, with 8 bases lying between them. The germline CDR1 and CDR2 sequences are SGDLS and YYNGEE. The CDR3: CASSAQMNTEAFF. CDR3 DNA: TGTGCCAGCAGTGCTCAGATGAACACTGAAGCTTTCTTT.

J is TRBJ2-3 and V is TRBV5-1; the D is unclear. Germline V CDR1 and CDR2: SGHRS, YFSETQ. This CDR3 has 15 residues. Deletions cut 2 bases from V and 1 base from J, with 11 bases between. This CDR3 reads CASSLAPWGTDTQYF. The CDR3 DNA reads TGCGCCAGCAGCTTAGCCCCTTGGGGCACAGATACGCAGTATTTT.

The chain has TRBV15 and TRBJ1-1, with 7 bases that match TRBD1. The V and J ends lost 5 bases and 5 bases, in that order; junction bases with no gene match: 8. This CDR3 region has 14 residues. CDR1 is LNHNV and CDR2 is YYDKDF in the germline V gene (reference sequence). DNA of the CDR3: TGTGCCACCAGCGGGGGAGGGGGCGAAACTGAAGCTTTCTTT. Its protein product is CATSGGGGETEAFF.

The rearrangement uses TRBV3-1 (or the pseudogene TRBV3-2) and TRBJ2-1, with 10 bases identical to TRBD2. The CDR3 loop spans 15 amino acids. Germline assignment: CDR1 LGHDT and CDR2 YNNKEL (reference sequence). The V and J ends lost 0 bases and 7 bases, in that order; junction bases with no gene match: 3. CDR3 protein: CASSQDLAGANEQFF. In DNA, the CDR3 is TGTGCCAGCAGCCAAGACCTAGCGGGAGCAAATGAGCAGTTCTTC.

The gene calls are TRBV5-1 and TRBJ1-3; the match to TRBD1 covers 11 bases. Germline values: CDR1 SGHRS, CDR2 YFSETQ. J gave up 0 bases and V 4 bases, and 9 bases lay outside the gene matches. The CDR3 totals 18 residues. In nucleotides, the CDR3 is TGCGCCAGCAGCCCGGACAGGGGGCTCTTCCACTCTGGAAACACCATATATTTT. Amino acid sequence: CASSPDRGLFHSGNTIYF. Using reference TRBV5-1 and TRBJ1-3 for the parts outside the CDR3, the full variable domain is KAGVTQTPRYLIKTRGQQVTLSCSPISGHRSVSWYQQTPGQGLQFLFEYFSETQRNKGNFPGRFSGRQFSNSRSEMNVSTLELGDSALYLCASSPDRGLFHSGNTIYFGEGSWLTVV.

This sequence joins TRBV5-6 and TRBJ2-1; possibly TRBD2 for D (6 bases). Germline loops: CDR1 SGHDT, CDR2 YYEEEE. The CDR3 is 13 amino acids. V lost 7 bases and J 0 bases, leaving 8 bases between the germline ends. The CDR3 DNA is TGTGCCAGCGGACTAAGCTCCTACAATGAGCAGTTCTTC. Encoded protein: CASGLSSYNEQFF. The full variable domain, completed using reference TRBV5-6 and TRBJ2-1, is DAGVTQSPTHLIKTRGQQVTLRCSPKSGHDTVSWYQQALGQGPQFIFQYYEEEERQRGNFPDRFSGHQFPNYSSELNVNALLLGDSALYLCASGLSSYNEQFFGPGTRLTVL.

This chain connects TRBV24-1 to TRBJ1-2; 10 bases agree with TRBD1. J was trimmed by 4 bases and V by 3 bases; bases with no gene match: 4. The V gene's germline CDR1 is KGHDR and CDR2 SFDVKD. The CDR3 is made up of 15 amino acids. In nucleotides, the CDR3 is TGTGCCACCAGTGATCCGACAGGGGGCATCTATGGCTACACCTTC. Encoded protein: CATSDPTGGIYGYTF.

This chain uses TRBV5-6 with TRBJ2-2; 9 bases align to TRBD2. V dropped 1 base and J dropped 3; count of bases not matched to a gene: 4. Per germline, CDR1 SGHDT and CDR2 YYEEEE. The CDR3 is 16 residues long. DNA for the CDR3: TGTGCCAGCAGCTTGCCCAGCGGGAGGCACACCGGGGAGCTGTTTTTT. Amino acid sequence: CASSLPSGRHTGELFF.